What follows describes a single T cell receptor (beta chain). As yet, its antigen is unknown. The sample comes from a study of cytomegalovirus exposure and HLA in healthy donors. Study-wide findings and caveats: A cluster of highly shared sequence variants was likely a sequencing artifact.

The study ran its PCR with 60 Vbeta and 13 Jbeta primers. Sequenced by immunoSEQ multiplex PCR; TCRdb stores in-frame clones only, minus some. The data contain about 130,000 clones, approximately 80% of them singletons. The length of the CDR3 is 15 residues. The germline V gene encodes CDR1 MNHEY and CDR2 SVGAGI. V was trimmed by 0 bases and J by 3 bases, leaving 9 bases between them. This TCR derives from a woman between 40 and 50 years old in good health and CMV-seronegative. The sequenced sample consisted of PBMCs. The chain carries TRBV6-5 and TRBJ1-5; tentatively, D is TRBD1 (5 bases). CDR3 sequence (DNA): TGTGCCAGCAGTTACTCTGGACAAGACAATCAGCCCCAGCATTTT. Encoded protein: CASSYSGQDNQPQHF.